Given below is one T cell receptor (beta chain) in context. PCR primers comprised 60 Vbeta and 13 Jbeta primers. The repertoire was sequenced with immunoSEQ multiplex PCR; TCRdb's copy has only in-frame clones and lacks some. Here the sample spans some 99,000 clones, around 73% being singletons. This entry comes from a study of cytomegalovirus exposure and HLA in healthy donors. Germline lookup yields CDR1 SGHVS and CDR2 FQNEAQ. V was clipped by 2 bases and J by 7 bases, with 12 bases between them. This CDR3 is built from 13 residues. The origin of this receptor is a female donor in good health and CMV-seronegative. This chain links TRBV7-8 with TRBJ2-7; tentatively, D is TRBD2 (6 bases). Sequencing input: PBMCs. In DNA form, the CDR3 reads TGTGCCAGCAGCTTATACTCGGAGGGGGAGCAGTACTTC. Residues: CASSLYSEGEQYF.